This T cell receptor beta chain was profiled in a study of blood T cells in healthy people across ages. Study outcomes and limitations: Diversity of TCR beta correlated strongly with naive T cell percentage.

Germline values: CDR1 SGHDT, CDR2 YYEEEE. Trimming removed 4 bases from V and 9 bases from J; junction bases left unmatched: 7. The CDR3 sequence is 15 residues long. In the case of this clonotype: As yet, its antigen is unknown.

For the second PCR, which ran for roughly 6 to 12 cycles, a sample-barcoded 5' primer and a J-beta primer mix were used. TCRdb reprocessed the 5' RACE reads via MiXCR and lists one record per CDR3 protein. This table has 850,000 to 1,000,000 distinct CDR3 sequences, approximately 49% appearing once. The gene calls are TRBV5-6 and TRBJ2-1; 13 nucleotides match TRBD2. The TCR sequence derives from a young man in good health. Sequenced material: blood. This chain's CDR3 is CASSRATSGGIEQFF. CDR3 sequence (DNA): TGTGCCAGCAGCAGAGCGACTAGCGGGGGGATTGAGCAGTTCTTC.